The 27 T cell receptor beta chains reported below all come from one sample, sequenced in a study of shared clonotypes between healthy human individuals. Using immunoSEQ multiplex PCR, the repertoire was profiled, and TCRdb retains in-frame clones only, with some absent. The table has some 2.1 million clones, roughly 94% seen once; the top ten hold more than 0.1%. What was sequenced was naive CD4+ T cells sorted from blood. The subset denotes: CD45RA+ positively selected. The source of these receptors is a man aged 18-30 years in good health.

This clone was picked up one time. The gene calls are TRBV19 and TRBJ2-7; D is ambiguous. With 7 bases removed from V and 2 bases from J, the gap between germline ends came to 21 bases. Germline assignment: CDR1 LNHDA and CDR2 SQIVND (reference sequence). CDR3 length: 16 residues. CDR3 residues: CASKLSGFDRPYEQYF. The CDR3 DNA reads TGTGCCAGTAAATTGAGTGGCTTCGATAGACCCTACGAGCAGTACTTC.

The CDR3 DNA follows: TGTGCCAGCAGCCTACAGGGGAGTGTCTATGGCTACACCTTC. Protein sequence: CASSLQGSVYGYTF. The V and J genes are TRBV7-2 and TRBJ1-2, with TRBD1 matching 7 bases. The germline V gene encodes CDR1 SGHTA and CDR2 FQGNSA. The trim removed 5 bases at V and 4 bases at J, leaving 7 bases unmatched. The CDR3 extends over 14 amino acids.

The chain uses TRBV7-2 and TRBJ1-5; D gene unclear. This CDR3 is 13 amino acids long. V was trimmed by 1 base and J by 3 bases, leaving 4 bases between them. In germline, CDR1 is SGHTA, CDR2 FQGNSA. DNA of the CDR3: TGTGCCAGCAGCTTAGTCTTCAATCAGCCCCAGCATTTT. Translation gives CASSLVFNQPQHF.

This chain connects TRBV10-3 to TRBJ1-1; TRBD1 might be the D (5 bases). The germline gives CDR1 ENHRY, CDR2 SYGVKD. V was clipped by 3 bases and J by 8 bases, with 10 bases between them. The CDR3 has 12 residues. The CDR3 here is CAISESDSEAFF. The CDR3 bases are TGTGCCATCAGTGAAAGTGACAGCGAAGCTTTCTTT.

A word on this clone: The same CDR3 is also encoded by other DNA sequences in this sample. The V and J genes are TRBV5-4 and TRBJ2-7, with D possibly matching TRBD1 (5 bases). The germline CDR1 and CDR2 sequences are SGHNT and YYREEE (reference sequence). V shed 3 bases and J shed 0 bases, with 7 bases lying between them. There are 13 residues in the CDR3. The CDR3 spells CASSSTVSYEQYF. In nucleotides, the CDR3 is TGTGCCAGCAGCTCGACAGTCTCCTACGAGCAGTACTTC.

The gene calls are TRBV4-2 and TRBJ2-3; TRBD1 might be the D (5 bases). The CDR3 sequence is 16 residues long. CDR1 and CDR2 from the germline V gene are LGHNA and YNFKEQ. The V end was cut by 0 bases, the J end by 1 base, with 11 bases between. The CDR3 region is CASSQEGRDRTDTQYF. The DNA of the CDR3 is TGTGCCAGCAGCCAAGAAGGCAGGGATCGCACAGATACGCAGTATTTT.

In nucleotides, the CDR3 is TGTGCCAGCAGCTTGGCCAAGGGGGTCTGGCAGGCCAAAAACATTCAGTACTTC. The encoded protein is CASSLAKGVWQAKNIQYF. The chain is built from TRBV5-6 and TRBJ2-4, with D possibly matching TRBD1 (6 bases). The CDR3 contains 18 residues. The V end was cut by 0 bases, the J end by 1 base, with 17 bases between. Germline V gene data show CDR1 as SGHDT and CDR2 as YYEEEE.

CDR3 nucleotide sequence: TGCGCCAGCAGCTTGTACAGGGAGAGCACAGATACGCAGTATTTT. Encoded protein: CASSLYRESTDTQYF. V and J are TRBV5-1 and TRBJ2-3; tentative D call: TRBD1 (6 bases). Trimming removed 1 base from V and 0 bases from J, with 9 bases in between. Germline V gives CDR1 SGHRS, CDR2 YFSETQ. The CDR3 runs to 15 residues.

The chain recombines TRBV10-3 with TRBJ2-4; TRBD2 is a possible D gene (6 bases). This CDR3 spans 16 amino acids. V lost 2 bases, J lost 0 bases, and 11 bases lay in between. CDR1 is ENHRY, CDR2 SYGVKD, per germline. The CDR3 DNA is TGTGCCATCAGTGAGAATGGGGGGATAGCCAAAAACATTCAGTACTTC. Protein sequence: CAISENGGIAKNIQYF.

This clone appeared a single time. The chain carries TRBV9 and TRBJ2-1; 8 bases match TRBD2. V gave up 0 bases and J gave up 9 bases; unmatched junction bases: 5. Germline values: CDR1 SGDLS, CDR2 YYNGEE. The CDR3 spans 14 residues. DNA of the CDR3: TGTGCCAGCAGCGTAGATGGGACTAGTATTGAGCAGTTCTTC. This encodes CASSVDGTSIEQFF.

The chain uses TRBV30 and TRBJ2-1; D ambiguous. The CDR3 loop spans 11 amino acids. V was trimmed by 3 bases and J by 12 bases, leaving 12 bases between them. Looked up from germline, CDR1 is GTSNPN and CDR2 is SVGIG (reference sequence). CDR3: CAWSSVERQFF. The CDR3 DNA sequence: TGTGCCTGGAGCTCGGTGGAACGGCAGTTCTTC.

The CDR3 DNA follows: TGTGCCTGGGTGGACAGGGGGCGAAGGGTGAACACTGAAGCTTTCTTT. This sequence encodes CAWVDRGRRVNTEAFF. The chain combines TRBV30 with TRBJ1-1; 11 bases are shared with TRBD1. V gave up 5 bases and J gave up 0 bases; unmatched junction bases: 8. This CDR3 comprises 16 residues. CDR1 and CDR2 from the germline V gene are GTSNPN and SVGIG (reference sequence). The variable domain in full, with the rest retrieved from reference TRBV30 and TRBJ1-1, is SQTIHQWPATLVQPVGSPLSLECTVEGTSNPNLYWYRQAAGRGLQLLFYSVGIGQISSEVPQNLSASRPQDRQFILSSKKLLLSDSGFYLCAWVDRGRRVNTEAFFGQGTRLTVV.

Concerning this clone itself: In the same sample, other DNA sequences code for this CDR3. The V gene is TRBV7-2, the J gene TRBJ2-1; D might be TRBD1 (5 bases). Trimming took off 1 base at V and 1 base at J, with 8 bases between the two ends. This CDR3 spans 15 amino acids. Germline CDR1 reads SGHTA; CDR2 reads FQGNSA. The CDR3 sequence: CASSLEGASYNEQFF. CDR3 DNA sequence: TGTGCCAGCAGCTTAGAAGGGGCGTCCTACAATGAGCAGTTCTTC.

In its sample, this clone was seen a few times. J is TRBJ2-1 and V is TRBV9, with 10 bases that match TRBD1. Germline-derived CDR1 and CDR2 are SGDLS and YYNGEE. CDR3 length: 16 amino acids. V gave up 2 bases and J gave up 7 bases; unmatched junction bases: 9. DNA for the CDR3: TGTGCCAGCAGCGTTGAGGAGACAGGGGGCAGGAATGAGCAGTTCTTC. This gives the protein CASSVEETGGRNEQFF. Full variable domain (missing parts from reference TRBV9 and TRBJ2-1): DSGVTQTPKHLITATGQRVTLRCSPRSGDLSVYWYQQSLDQGLQFLIQYYNGEERAKGNILERFSAQQFPDLHSELNLSSLELGDSALYFCASSVEETGGRNEQFFGPGTRLTVL.

V usage is TRBV2 and J usage is TRBJ1-5; the D gene is possibly TRBD1 (5 bases). The CDR3 covers 15 residues. V shed 7 bases and J shed 0 bases, with 13 bases lying between them. Germline CDR1 and CDR2: SNHLY and FYNNEI. In nucleotides, the CDR3 is TGTGCCAGCAAGAACCAGGGAAATAGCAATCAGCCCCAGCATTTT. Its translation is CASKNQGNSNQPQHF.

This clone was detected once. A much larger clone differs by one base, so this may be a read error. For the CDR3, the DNA is TGTGCCAGCGGCCCCACTTCGGGGGGGTACTACGAGCAGTACTTC. Its translation is CASGPTSGGYYEQYF. This rearrangement joins TRBV25-1 to TRBJ2-7; 8 bases fit TRBD2. This CDR3 is built from 15 residues. CDR1 and CDR2 from the germline V gene are MGHDK and SYGVNS. Trimming took 8 bases from V and 3 from J; bases not matched to a gene: 12.

The chain uses TRBV10-2 and TRBJ2-1; 15 bases are shared with TRBD2. V trimming: 0 bases; J trimming: 0 bases; junction bases outside the gene matches: 3. The CDR3 loop spans 19 amino acids. The V gene's germline CDR1 is WSHSY and CDR2 SAAADI. The CDR3 bases are TGCGCCAGCAGTGAGTCGGGGACTAGCGGGGGGAGCTCCTACAATGAGCAGTTCTTC. This codes for CASSESGTSGGSSYNEQFF.

A note on this clone: Given a much more abundant clone one base away, this may be a read error. The chain recombines TRBV27 with TRBJ2-7; possible D gene TRBD2, 5 bases. Deletions cut 2 bases from V and 0 bases from J, with 8 bases between. The CDR3 is 14 residues long. CDR1 and CDR2 (germline): MNHEY, SMNVEV (reference sequence). CDR3 DNA: TGTGCCAGCAGTTTAAAGCGGAGCTCCTACGAGCAGTACTTC. This codes for CASSLKRSSYEQYF.

J is TRBJ2-3 and V is TRBV11-3; no clear D. This CDR3 has 13 residues. Germline CDR1 SGHNT, CDR2 YENEEA. V lost 5 bases and J lost 0, with 6 bases in between. Written as DNA, the CDR3 is TGTGCCAGCAGCCGTATAAGCACAGATACGCAGTATTTT. Translated: CASSRISTDTQYF.

This clone came up once. The rearrangement joins TRBV5-5 to TRBJ2-7; 9 nucleotides agree with TRBD1. From germline, CDR1 is SGHKS and CDR2 YYEKEE (reference sequence). The V gene end was trimmed by 3 bases and the J gene end by 4 bases; junction bases not matched to a gene: 5. The length of the CDR3 is 14 residues. The CDR3, as DNA: TGTGCCAGCAGCTCACTGGGACAGGGATACGAGCAGTACTTC. Its protein is CASSSLGQGYEQYF. Full variable domain (missing parts from reference TRBV5-5 and TRBJ2-7): DAGVTQSPTHLIKTRGQQVTLRCSPISGHKSVSWYQQVLGQGPQFIFQYYEKEERGRGNFPDRFSARQFPNYSSELNVNALLLGDSALYLCASSSLGQGYEQYFGPGTRLTVT.

The chain links TRBV12-5 to TRBJ2-1; a weak D match, TRBD1 (6 bases). The V end lost 4 bases, the J end lost 10 bases, and 17 bases lay between the germline ends. Germline CDR1 LGHNT, CDR2 FRNRAP. The CDR3 runs 14 residues. Written as DNA, the CDR3 is TGTGCTAGTGGTTCGACGCTCAGGGGCTGGGAGCAGTTCTTC. This encodes CASGSTLRGWEQFF.

The gene calls are TRBV4-3 and TRBJ2-1; perhaps TRBD2 as D (6 bases). This CDR3 spans 17 amino acids. The germline V and J ends were trimmed by 0 bases and 1 base, with 13 bases remaining between them. Germline V gene lookup returns CDR1 LGHNA and CDR2 YSLEER. The CDR3 loop is CASSQDSGVLSYNEQFF. In nucleotides, the CDR3 is TGCGCCAGCAGCCAAGATTCGGGAGTACTATCCTACAATGAGCAGTTCTTC.

The V call is TRBV10-3, the J call TRBJ2-7; tentatively, D is TRBD2 (5 bases). The germline V and J ends were trimmed by 4 bases and 5 bases, with 18 bases remaining between them. The CDR3 is 15 amino acids. The germline V gene has CDR1 ENHRY and CDR2 SYGVKD. CDR3 loop: CAISGRGGQKDEQYF. CDR3 in DNA: TGTGCCATCAGTGGCCGGGGTGGGCAGAAAGACGAGCAGTACTTC.

The chain joins TRBV6-6 to TRBJ2-7; 11 bases match TRBD2. Germline assignment: CDR1 MNHNY and CDR2 SVGAGI (reference sequence). Trimming cost V 6 bases and J 3 bases; bases outside gene matches: 7. There are 15 residues in the CDR3. The CDR3 nucleotides read TGTGCCAGCAGGGACTCTAGCGGGGGGATCTACGAGCAGTACTTC. This gives the protein CASRDSSGGIYEQYF.

Remarks on this clone: The identical CDR3 is also encoded by other nucleotide sequences in the sample. This chain joins TRBV30 and TRBJ2-3; no definite D call. This CDR3 has 12 amino acids. V was trimmed by 1 base and J by 2 bases, leaving 4 bases between them. The germline V gene encodes CDR1 GTSNPN and CDR2 SVGIG (reference sequence). CDR3: CAWSANTDTQYF. The CDR3 coding sequence is TGTGCCTGGAGTGCAAACACAGATACGCAGTATTTT.

V and J are TRBV20-1 and TRBJ1-6; a possible D gene is TRBD1 (6 bases). V lost 6 bases and J 8 bases, leaving 8 bases between the germline ends. The CDR3 contains 11 residues. CDR1 DFQATT and CDR2 SNEGSKA come from the germline V gene (reference sequence). CDR3 nucleotides: TGCAGTGCGCACAGGGATTCACCCCTCCACTTT. This codes for CSAHRDSPLHF.

The V call is TRBV6-6, the J call TRBJ1-5; D unresolved. Per the germline V gene, CDR1 is MNHNY and CDR2 is SVGAGI (reference sequence). The CDR3 sequence is 13 residues long. The ends were cut back, 5 bases at V and 9 bases at J, with 14 bases in the middle. CDR3 bases: TGTGCCAGCAGTCTCCGGGATCCCCCGCCCCAGCATTTT. This encodes CASSLRDPPPQHF.